This passage covers 16 T cell receptor beta chains from one sample sequenced in a study of blood T cell repertoires in COVID-19. Clones were read by immunoSEQ multiplex PCR, and TCRdb kept only the in-frame ones, dropping some. This sample carries roughly 120,000 clones, 85% to 90% of them seen once, and the ten largest clones take approximately 5.1%. Sequenced: peripheral blood. These TCRs come from a woman in her sixties with COVID-19, enrolled during active disease.

The CDR3: CASSPRTAGGSYNEQFF. For the CDR3, the DNA is TGTGCCAGCAGCCCAAGGACAGCAGGAGGCTCCTACAATGAGCAGTTCTTC. This rearrangement joins TRBV7-9 to TRBJ2-1; tentative D call: TRBD1 (6 bases). Trimming left V 5 bases short and J 0 bases short, with 17 bases between. The CDR3 is 17 amino acids. Germline V gene sequence: CDR1 SEHNR, CDR2 FQNEAQ (reference sequence).

V gene TRBV24-1 combines with J gene TRBJ2-2; D call uncertain. V lost 2 bases, J lost 0 bases, and 6 bases lay in between. The CDR3 sequence is 15 residues long. CDR1 and CDR2 (germline): KGHDR, SFDVKD. This CDR3 reads CATSDWLANTGELFF. The CDR3, as DNA: TGTGCCACCAGTGATTGGCTAGCGAACACCGGGGAGCTGTTTTTT.

The chain recombines TRBV19 with TRBJ1-2; D perhaps matches TRBD1 (5 bases). The CDR3 contains 14 residues. Germline CDR1 and CDR2: LNHDA and SQIVND (reference sequence). The V gene lost 3 bases and the J gene lost 2 bases, with 10 bases spanning the gap. CDR3 sequence (DNA): TGTGCCAGTAGTATTCCAGCAGGGAACTATGGCTACACCTTC. Its protein is CASSIPAGNYGYTF.

V is TRBV5-1 and J is TRBJ1-6, with D possibly TRBD1 on 5 matching bases. The CDR3 is 15 residues long. Germline CDR1 reads SGHRS; CDR2 reads YFSETQ. The V and J ends lost 3 bases and 8 bases respectively, with 15 bases between them. CDR3 loop: CASSSTRGADSPLHF. CDR3 DNA: TGCGCCAGCAGCTCGACAAGGGGCGCGGATTCACCCCTCCACTTT.

With respect to this clone: At one end the junction does not follow the germline gene, possibly because of a read error. The gene calls are TRBV27 and TRBJ1-1, with 9 positions matching TRBD1. CDR3 size: 15 residues. Germline CDR1 MNHEY, CDR2 SMNVEV (reference sequence). The CDR3 loop reads CASSSWTGENAEAFF. The CDR3 DNA sequence: TGTGCCAGCAGTAGCTGGACAGGGGAGAACGCTGAAGCTTTCTTT.

V usage is TRBV19 and J usage is TRBJ1-1; TRBD1 is a possible D gene (5 bases). The V end lost 3 bases, the J end lost 8 bases, and 13 bases lay between the germline ends. The CDR3 is made up of 13 amino acids. The germline gives CDR1 LNHDA, CDR2 SQIVND (reference sequence). DNA for the CDR3: TGTGCCAGTAGTATCGGGGGGAGGAAAGAAGCTTTCTTT. Translating gives CASSIGGRKEAFF.

This clone was recorded once. This sequence joins TRBV6-5 and TRBJ2-1; 10 bases map to TRBD2. V shed 2 bases and J 9 bases; nucleotides not matched to a gene: 7. This CDR3 comprises 15 residues. Germline CDR1 MNHEY, CDR2 SVGAGI. The CDR3, as DNA: TGTGCCAGCAGTTACCCCAGCGGGGGGGCCGGTGAGCAGTTCTTC. Protein product: CASSYPSGGAGEQFF.

This chain joins TRBV30 and TRBJ1-2, with D possibly TRBD1 on 6 matching bases. The germline V gene encodes CDR1 GTSNPN and CDR2 SVGIG (reference sequence). The CDR3 totals 17 residues. Trimming took 0 bases from V and 3 from J, leaving 20 bases between them. DNA of the CDR3: TGTGCCTGGAGTGTAGGGGGATTCTGGGGCATGGACTATGGCTACACCTTC. The encoded protein is CAWSVGGFWGMDYGYTF.

The chain has TRBV9 and TRBJ2-3; 10 bases map to TRBD2. With 2 bases clipped from V and 5 bases from J, the junction kept 5 bases outside the gene matches. CDR1 and CDR2 from the germline V gene are SGDLS and YYNGEE. The CDR3 sequence is 15 residues long. Written as DNA, the CDR3 is TGTGCCAGCAGCGTCCTAGCGGGGGTGGAAGATACGCAGTATTTT. This encodes CASSVLAGVEDTQYF.

This clone was seen a handful of times. V is TRBV5-1 and J is TRBJ1-4; 8 positions agree with TRBD1. This CDR3 contains 17 residues. J lost 10 bases, V lost 2 bases, and 16 bases had no gene match. Germline assignment: CDR1 SGHRS and CDR2 YFSETQ. As DNA, the CDR3 is TGCGCCAGCAGCTTTACTGGGACAGGAAATTATCGAGGAAAACTGTTTTTT. This sequence encodes CASSFTGTGNYRGKLFF.

The J gene is TRBJ1-4, the V gene TRBV3-1 (or the pseudogene TRBV3-2), with 7 bases lining up with TRBD1. The ends lost 0 bases at V and 8 bases at J; junction bases unmatched: 12. The CDR3 contains 17 residues. Germline values: CDR1 LGHDT, CDR2 YNNKEL (reference sequence). The CDR3 coding sequence is TGTGCCAGCAGCCAAGAATGGGGCACAGGGGTCGGGGAAAAACTGTTTTTT. Its translation: CASSQEWGTGVGEKLFF.

This clone appeared a single time. The V gene is TRBV19, the J gene TRBJ1-3; a weak D match, TRBD1 (5 bases). Germline V lookup: CDR1 LNHDA, CDR2 SQIVND (reference sequence). The V gene lost 1 base and the J gene lost 2 bases, with 9 bases spanning the gap. CDR3 size: 15 residues. The CDR3 spells CASSIAHRPGNTIYF. The CDR3 DNA is TGTGCCAGTAGTATAGCCCACAGGCCTGGAAACACCATATATTTT.

This chain uses TRBV4-1 with TRBJ2-1; 13 bases line up with TRBD2. Per germline, CDR1 MGHRA and CDR2 YSYEKL. With V trimmed by 0 bases and J by 0 bases, 5 bases remained unmatched. The CDR3 totals 19 residues. The CDR3 bases are TGCGCCAGCAGCCAAGATCGGACTAGCGGGGGAAGCTCCTACAATGAGCAGTTCTTC. This codes for CASSQDRTSGGSSYNEQFF.

This chain uses TRBV19 with TRBJ2-7; 8 bases are a match to TRBD1. CDR1 is LNHDA and CDR2 is SQIVND in the germline V gene (reference sequence). Losses at the gene ends were 5 bases for V and 6 bases for J; bases not matched to a gene: 6. CDR3 size: 13 residues. CDR3 loop: CASSLGQGSEQYF. CDR3 nucleotides: TGTGCCAGTAGTTTAGGACAGGGCAGCGAGCAGTACTTC.

CDR3 bases: TGTGCCAGCTCACCACTTAGGAGGAGCGGGGCTTATTACAATGAGCAGTTCTTC. Translation gives CASSPLRRSGAYYNEQFF. The chain uses TRBV18 and TRBJ2-1, with TRBD2 identical over 7 bases. V shed 1 base and J 4 bases; nucleotides not matched to a gene: 13. CDR1 and CDR2 from the germline V gene are KGHSH and LQKENI. CDR3 length equals 18 residues.

V is TRBV29-1 and J is TRBJ2-1; 10 bases map to TRBD2. The CDR3 consists of 15 residues. Losses at the gene ends were 5 bases for V and 9 bases for J; bases not matched to a gene: 13. The germline V gene encodes CDR1 SQVTM and CDR2 ANQGSEA. The CDR3 reads CSVKLLAGVDSEQFF. DNA for the CDR3: TGCAGCGTTAAACTCCTAGCGGGGGTAGACAGTGAGCAGTTCTTC.